What follows are 22 T cell receptor beta chains derived from one specimen sequenced in a study of shared clonotypes between healthy human individuals. Here immunoSEQ multiplex PCR was the method, and the copy in TCRdb shows in-frame clones only, minus some. The sample yields 2 million to 3 million clones, over 85% seen once. Sample: naive CD4+ T cells sorted from blood. Subset reported: CD45RA+ positively selected. These receptors were taken from a man aged 18 to 35 in good health.

The chain carries TRBV2 and TRBJ2-5; 15 bases fit TRBD2. The CDR3 contains 16 residues. Germline CDR1 is SNHLY and CDR2 is FYNNEI. With 0 bases clipped from V and 14 bases from J, the junction kept 10 bases outside the gene matches. The CDR3 spells CASSEAGLAGGQPRYF. The CDR3 DNA reads TGTGCCAGCAGTGAAGCGGGACTAGCGGGGGGCCAGCCCCGCTACTTC.

The V call is TRBV9, the J call TRBJ2-7; D might be TRBD1 (6 bases). Germline V lookup: CDR1 SGDLS, CDR2 YYNGEE. CDR3 length equals 15 residues. With 0 bases removed from V and 2 bases from J, the gap between germline ends came to 12 bases. The CDR3 region is CASSVDPDRAYEQYF. Here the CDR3 DNA reads TGTGCCAGCAGCGTAGACCCGGACAGAGCCTACGAGCAGTACTTC.

The chain employs TRBV5-1 and TRBJ2-5; no clear D gene. The CDR3 loop spans 13 amino acids. Trimming stripped 4 bases from V and 4 bases from J, with 11 bases between. CDR1 and CDR2 (germline): SGHRS, YFSETQ. The CDR3: CASSRSPPETQYF. CDR3 nucleotide sequence: TGCGCCAGCAGCCGTTCCCCTCCAGAGACCCAGTACTTC. Complete variable domain (other parts from reference TRBV5-1 and TRBJ2-5): KAGVTQTPRYLIKTRGQQVTLSCSPISGHRSVSWYQQTPGQGLQFLFEYFSETQRNKGNFPGRFSGRQFSNSRSEMNVSTLELGDSALYLCASSRSPPETQYFGPGTRLLVL.

V gene TRBV7-2 combines with J gene TRBJ2-3; D is tentatively TRBD1 or TRBD2 (5 bases each). CDR3 size: 13 residues. The germline V gene has CDR1 SGHTA and CDR2 FQGNSA. The ends were cut back, 11 bases at V and 9 bases at J, with 21 bases in the middle. The DNA for the CDR3 is TGTGCCCTCGGGGACCCTCAACAAGGGACGCAGTATTTT. This sequence encodes CALGDPQQGTQYF. Based on the CDR3 plus reference TRBV7-2 and TRBJ2-3, the full variable domain is GAGVSQSPSNKVTEKGKDVELRCDPISGHTALYWYRQSLGQGLEFLIYFQGNSAPDKSGLPSDRFSAERTGGSVSTLTIQRTQQEDSAVYLCALGDPQQGTQYFGPGTRLTVL.

The V call is TRBV19, the J call TRBJ2-2, with TRBD2 matching over 11 bases. CDR1 and CDR2 (germline): LNHDA, SQIVND (reference sequence). The V and J ends lost 7 bases and 1 base, in that order; junction bases with no gene match: 2. This CDR3 region has 15 residues. CDR3 sequence: CASNGLAGNTGELFF. CDR3 nucleotide sequence: TGTGCCAGTAACGGACTAGCGGGGAACACCGGGGAGCTGTTTTTT. The entire variable domain, with the rest obtained from reference TRBV19 and TRBJ2-2, is as follows: DGGITQSPKYLFRKEGQNVTLSCEQNLNHDAMYWYRQDPGQGLRLIYYSQIVNDFQKGDIAEGYSVSREKKESFPLTVTSAQKNPTAFYLCASNGLAGNTGELFFGEGSRLTVL.

The V and J genes are TRBV12-5 and TRBJ2-1, with 13 bases aligning to TRBD2. The CDR3 has 19 amino acids. With V trimmed by 4 bases and J by 0 bases, 9 bases remained unmatched. Germline CDR1 and CDR2: LGHNT and FRNRAP. The CDR3 reads CASGSRTSGSSFSYNEQFF. Written as DNA, the CDR3 is TGTGCTAGTGGTTCCCGGACTAGCGGGAGTTCCTTCTCCTACAATGAGCAGTTCTTC.

This clone has just a few counts. The chain links TRBV5-1 to TRBJ2-6; D might be TRBD1 (6 bases). V lost 10 bases to trimming and J lost 0 bases, with 20 bases between them. The CDR3 runs to 17 residues. The germline V gene encodes CDR1 SGHRS and CDR2 YFSETQ. DNA of the CDR3: TGCGCCTCTCAGAGGGGGACGGCAAGCTCTGGGGCCAACGTCCTGACTTTC. This sequence encodes CASQRGTASSGANVLTF.

The chain carries TRBV6-5 and TRBJ2-1; 13 bases map to TRBD2. The CDR3 is made up of 14 amino acids. Germline CDR1 is MNHEY and CDR2 is SVGAGI. The CDR3: CETKGLAGLGEQFF. CDR3 sequence (DNA): TGTGAAACAAAGGGACTAGCGGGATTGGGTGAGCAGTTCTTC.

V is TRBV10-3 and J is TRBJ1-5, with no clear D. The CDR3 covers 15 residues. Trimming pared 0 bases from V and 6 bases from J, leaving 12 bases between. Germline assignment: CDR1 ENHRY and CDR2 SYGVKD. The CDR3 region is CAISESEQMIQPQHF. The DNA of the CDR3 is TGTGCCATCAGTGAGTCGGAACAGATGATTCAGCCCCAGCATTTT.

The chain couples TRBV5-5 to TRBJ1-4, with D possibly TRBD1 on 5 matching bases. The V gene lost 0 bases and the J gene lost 4 bases, with 16 bases spanning the gap. The CDR3 spans 17 residues. In germline, CDR1 is SGHKS, CDR2 YYEKEE (reference sequence). The CDR3 region has the DNA TGTGCCAGCAGCTTGGCCGTTTGGGGGGGACGTAATGAAAAACTGTTTTTT. Its translation is CASSLAVWGGRNEKLFF.

The chain couples TRBV28 to TRBJ1-1; TRBD1 aligns across 7 bases. CDR3 length: 14 amino acids. Germline trimming cut 5 bases from V and 4 bases from J; bases unmatched to any gene: 7. Germline V gene sequence: CDR1 MDHEN, CDR2 SYDVKM. CDR3 loop: CASSETGYPTEAFF. In DNA, the CDR3 is TGTGCCAGCAGTGAGACAGGGTACCCCACTGAAGCTTTCTTT.

V and J are TRBV4-1 and TRBJ1-1; D is unclear. The V gene lost 0 bases and the J gene lost 0 bases, with 8 bases spanning the gap. The CDR3 length is 15 residues. Germline CDR1 and CDR2: MGHRA and YSYEKL. CDR3 in DNA: TGCGCCAGCAGCCAAGAGCCCTATCTGAACACTGAAGCTTTCTTT. Residues: CASSQEPYLNTEAFF.

The chain has TRBV6-1 and TRBJ1-2, with TRBD1 matching over 9 bases. The CDR3 is made up of 15 amino acids. After removal of 0 bases from V and 7 bases from J, the junction contained 6 bases not matched to a gene. CDR1 and CDR2 from the germline V gene are MNHNS and SASEGT. CDR3 residues: CASSEALRTGVGYTF. The CDR3 coding sequence is TGTGCCAGCAGTGAAGCGCTTCGGACAGGGGTTGGCTACACCTTC.

This chain connects TRBV4-3 to TRBJ2-3; 7 bases are a match to TRBD2. The CDR3 totals 20 residues. Per the germline V gene, CDR1 is LGHNA and CDR2 is YSLEER. V shed 0 bases, J shed 3 bases, and the junction held 18 bases outside the gene matches. The DNA for the CDR3 is TGCGCCAGCAGCCAAGATCTCGGGAGGTTTATCCCCTTACGAACAGATACGCAGTATTTT. Amino acids: CASSQDLGRFIPLRTDTQYF.

The chain joins TRBV30 to TRBJ2-1; D uncertain. Germline V gene sequence: CDR1 GTSNPN, CDR2 SVGIG (reference sequence). The CDR3 spans 14 residues. The V end was cut by 1 base, the J end by 0 bases, with 7 bases between. DNA for the CDR3: TGTGCCTGGAGTGCAGATAGCTCCTACAATGAGCAGTTCTTC. It is translated as CAWSADSSYNEQFF.

The V call is TRBV4-3, the J call TRBJ2-2; unclear D gene. This CDR3 is 14 amino acids long. Deletions cut 2 bases from V and 4 bases from J, with 8 bases between. Germline V gene lookup returns CDR1 LGHNA and CDR2 YSLEER. CDR3 amino acids: CASSQNSFTGELFF. The CDR3 DNA is TGCGCCAGCAGCCAAAACTCCTTCACCGGGGAGCTGTTTTTT.

This rearrangement joins TRBV4-1 to TRBJ2-7, with a possible D match to TRBD1 (6 bases). This CDR3 spans 18 amino acids. Trimming removed 0 bases at V and 7 bases at J, with 25 bases between. Germline CDR1 is MGHRA and CDR2 is YSYEKL. The CDR3, as DNA: TGCGCCAGCAGCCAAGAATATCTCAGTTCAAACAATGACAGGGAGCAGTACTTC. This encodes CASSQEYLSSNNDREQYF.

CDR3 in amino acids: CASSQVGSPNYGYTF. CDR3 nucleotide sequence: TGTGCCAGCAGCCAAGTCGGGTCCCCAAACTATGGCTACACCTTC. This chain joins TRBV14 and TRBJ1-2; D gene ambiguous. The germline V and J ends were trimmed by 1 base and 2 bases, with 11 bases remaining between them. The CDR3 has 15 amino acids. The germline gives CDR1 SGHDN, CDR2 FVKESK. The entire variable domain, with the rest obtained from reference TRBV14 and TRBJ1-2, is as follows: EAGVTQFPSHSVIEKGQTVTLRCDPISGHDNLYWYRRVMGKEIKFLLHFVKESKQDESGMPNNRFLAERTGGTYSTLKVQPAELEDSGVYFCASSQVGSPNYGYTFGSGTRLTVV.

The chain carries TRBV6-5 and TRBJ2-7; 8 bases are shared with TRBD1. Germline V gene sequence: CDR1 MNHEY, CDR2 SVGAGI. The CDR3 is 14 amino acids. V lost 6 bases and J lost 0; bases outside the gene matches: 4. The CDR3 reads CASRMDRDSYEQYF. In nucleotides, the CDR3 is TGTGCCAGCAGAATGGACAGGGACTCCTACGAGCAGTACTTC.

The rearrangement joins TRBV7-3 to TRBJ2-1, with D possibly TRBD2 on 6 matching bases. The CDR3 contains 17 residues. The V end lost 6 bases, the J end lost 2 bases, and 20 bases lay between the germline ends. Germline V gene sequence: CDR1 SGHTA, CDR2 FQGTGA. CDR3 in amino acids: CASSPGGAGRAYNEQFF. The CDR3 nucleotides read TGTGCCAGCAGTCCCGGCGGGGCGGGCCGAGCCTACAATGAGCAGTTCTTC.

The V and J genes are TRBV2 and TRBJ2-3; D is undetermined. CDR1 is SNHLY, CDR2 FYNNEI, per germline. This CDR3 is built from 15 residues. Trimming left V 6 bases short and J 1 base short, with 14 bases between. The CDR3 region has the DNA TGTGCCAGCAGACTAACTCGAGACCGCACAGATACGCAGTATTTT. Encoded protein: CASRLTRDRTDTQYF.

Worth noting for this clone: Other DNA sequences of this sample code for an identical CDR3. V and J are TRBV19 and TRBJ2-7; 9 nucleotides match TRBD1. The CDR3 runs 14 residues. Germline-derived CDR1 and CDR2 are LNHDA and SQIVND (reference sequence). Germline trimming cut 3 bases from V and 6 bases from J; bases unmatched to any gene: 6. CDR3: CASSIEQGAGEQYF. The CDR3 region has the DNA TGTGCCAGTAGTATCGAACAGGGGGCTGGCGAGCAGTACTTC.